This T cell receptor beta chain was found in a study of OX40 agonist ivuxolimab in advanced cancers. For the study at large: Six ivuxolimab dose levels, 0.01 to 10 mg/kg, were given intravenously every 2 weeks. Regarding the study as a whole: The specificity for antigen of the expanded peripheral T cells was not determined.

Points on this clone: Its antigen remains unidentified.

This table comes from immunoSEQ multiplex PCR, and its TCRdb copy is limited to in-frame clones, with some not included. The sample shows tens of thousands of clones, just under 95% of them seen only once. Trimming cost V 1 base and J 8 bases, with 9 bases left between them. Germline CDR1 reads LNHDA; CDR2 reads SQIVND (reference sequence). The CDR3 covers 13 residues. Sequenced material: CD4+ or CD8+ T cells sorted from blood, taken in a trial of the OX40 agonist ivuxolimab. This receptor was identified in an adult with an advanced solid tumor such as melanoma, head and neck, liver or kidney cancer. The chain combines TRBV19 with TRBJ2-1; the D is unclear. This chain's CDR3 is CASSIVFRDEQFF. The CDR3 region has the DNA TGTGCCAGTAGTATAGTTTTCCGGGATGAGCAGTTCTTC. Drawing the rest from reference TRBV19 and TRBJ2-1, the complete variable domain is DGGITQSPKYLFRKEGQNVTLSCEQNLNHDAMYWYRQDPGQGLRLIYYSQIVNDFQKGDIAEGYSVSREKKESFPLTVTSAQKNPTAFYLCASSIVFRDEQFFGPGTRLTVL.